This T cell receptor (beta chain) was identified in a study of T cells after yellow fever vaccination. Overall study context: Fractions of limited cellularity were prepared by means of SMART-Seq v4 Ultra Low Input. Findings and limits, study-wide: There was a small share of clonotypes that showed up in both the CD4 and CD8 compartments. Most primary-vaccination clones reappeared after the booster (less than 98% CD4, about 90% CD8).

Trimming took 6 bases from V and 8 from J, leaving 20 bases between them. There are 15 residues in the CDR3. Germline CDR1 is LGHNA and CDR2 is YNFKEQ. This clonotype was counted at least ten times. Its antigen is not known. TCR cDNA, made by 5'RACE template switching, carried an added universal primer site and UMIs. TCRdb re-called the 5' RACE reads with MiXCR, one entry per CDR3 protein. The table lists some 250,000 distinct CDR3 sequences, approximately 3.5% of them singletons. The clonotype was recovered from a man younger than 35 who received the YFV17D yellow fever vaccine. The chain joins TRBV4-2 to TRBJ2-1; D might be TRBD2 (5 bases). Sequenced material: PBMCs, taken 15 days after the yellow fever booster vaccination. The CDR3 region is CASSPVKRSGDEQFF. Written as DNA, the CDR3 is TGTGCCAGCAGTCCCGTCAAGCGGAGTGGGGATGAGCAGTTCTTC.